This entry describes one T cell receptor (beta chain). Its target antigen remains unknown. The input lacks base qualities; no much larger clone sits a single base away. The CDR3 regions of human TCRbeta chains were analyzed by immunosequencing. Concerning the study's data processing: Repertoire TCRs were checked for matches against a reference library of SARS-CoV-2-specific TCRs that had been generated using the MIRA antigen-specificity platform. Breadth meant the fraction of unique TCRs that were SARS-CoV-2-associated, whereas depth meant the fraction of total T cells that were SARS-CoV-2-associated. Using the MIRA data, every spike-specific TCR was mapped to the spike region that the TCR reacted to and assigned to either a CD4 or a CD8 class. Log10-transformed breadth and depth values were compared by one-way ANOVA with Sidak's multiple comparisons tests. Sourced from immuneACCESS, this table was stored by TCRdb with only in-frame sequences that have V and J called. A share of the clones is absent; for the studies checked, an unresolved V gene accounts for under half, and the remainder has no known explanation. From that table come the V and J calls and clone size; the DNA was used to work out D and trimming. Across this sample there are about 140,000 clones, with over 85% seen only once. About 5% of the sample belongs to the ten largest clones.

Germline trimming amounts to 4 bases on V and 6 bases on J, with 11 as the count of junction bases outside the gene matches. Based on the germline V gene (reference sequence), the CDR1 and CDR2 sequences are SEHNR and FQNEAQ. The CDR3 measures 15 amino acids from cysteine to phenylalanine. Only the CDR3 portion is preserved as DNA: 45 bases, with reading frame beginning at the first base. What the time point label conveys for this sample: baseline before first vaccination. Vaccinee samples were obtained from the UK trials COV001 and COV002, which included a single-blind randomized controlled phase 2/3 trial of AZD1222 (ChAdOx1 nCoV-19) in healthy adults. For TCRbeta chain sequencing, PBMC samples were collected from trial participants at day 0 and at day 28 after the second dose. The source of the sample is a study of T cell responses to AZD1222 COVID-19 vaccine (dated by TCRdb to 2020 to 2022). The study in broad terms: Because spike-specific TCR depth and breadth did not differ between the two schedules, AZD1222 recipients who got a second dose at roughly 4 weeks were pooled with those who got a second dose at roughly 12 weeks. TCR sequencing covered 230 or so trial participants: 200 to 210 given two doses of AZD1222 and 26 given two doses of MenACWY control vaccine. Enrollment into the trials was organized by age into subgroups of 18-55, 56-69 and 70-plus years, and those subgroups contained about 150, 27 and 61 TCR-sequenced participants, respectively. Study-wide findings and limitations: The 56-69-year group was small, and its depth increase did not reach significance, likely because of low power. No day 14 peak-response samples were available, so repertoires were characterized only after the peak T cell response. CD4 TCRs associated with the vaccine covered the entire spike protein, and the dominant responses were in regions 160-218 and 743-854. Conclusions about previously exposed vaccinees were limited because only a handful of AZD1222 recipients were SARS-CoV-2 seropositive at baseline. After two AZD1222 doses, spike-specific TCR breadth and depth were significantly higher than at day 0 and than in MenACWY recipients. Nearly half of unique spike-specific TCRs reportedly recognized epitopes outside regions mutated in the B.1.351 and B.1.1.7 variants. Participants were mostly white British, with more females than males. The authors suggested clonal diversity may have been underestimated.

The chain employs TRBV7-9 and TRBJ1-2, with 7 bases in between that match TRBD1. The sequenced sample was peripheral blood, obtained on day 0 of AZD1222 vaccination. This clonotype originated in an adult in good health. The CDR3 protein is CASSSQGTAFDGYTF. The DNA sequence is given as TGTGCCAGCAGCTCCCAGGGGACAGCGTTTGATGGCTACACCTTC.